The source of this T cell receptor beta chain is a study of response to subunit inactivated influenza vaccine. TCRdb reprocessed the RT-PCR reads with MiXCR, giving one entry per CDR3 protein. Of over 400,000 distinct CDR3 sequences detected, about a tenth appear once; the ten largest clones hold approximately 12%. The V gene lost 5 bases and the J gene lost 6 bases, with 13 bases spanning the gap. CDR3 length equals 13 residues. The receptor comes from a man in his fifties or sixties who received an inactivated influenza vaccine. Material: PBMCs from blood, obtained more than 35 days after vaccination. J is TRBJ1-2 and V is TRBV12-3 or TRBV12-4; no reliable D call. In DNA form, the CDR3 reads TGTGCCAGCAGTACTGTCGTTAGTCATGGCTACACCTTC. It yields the protein CASSTVVSHGYTF.